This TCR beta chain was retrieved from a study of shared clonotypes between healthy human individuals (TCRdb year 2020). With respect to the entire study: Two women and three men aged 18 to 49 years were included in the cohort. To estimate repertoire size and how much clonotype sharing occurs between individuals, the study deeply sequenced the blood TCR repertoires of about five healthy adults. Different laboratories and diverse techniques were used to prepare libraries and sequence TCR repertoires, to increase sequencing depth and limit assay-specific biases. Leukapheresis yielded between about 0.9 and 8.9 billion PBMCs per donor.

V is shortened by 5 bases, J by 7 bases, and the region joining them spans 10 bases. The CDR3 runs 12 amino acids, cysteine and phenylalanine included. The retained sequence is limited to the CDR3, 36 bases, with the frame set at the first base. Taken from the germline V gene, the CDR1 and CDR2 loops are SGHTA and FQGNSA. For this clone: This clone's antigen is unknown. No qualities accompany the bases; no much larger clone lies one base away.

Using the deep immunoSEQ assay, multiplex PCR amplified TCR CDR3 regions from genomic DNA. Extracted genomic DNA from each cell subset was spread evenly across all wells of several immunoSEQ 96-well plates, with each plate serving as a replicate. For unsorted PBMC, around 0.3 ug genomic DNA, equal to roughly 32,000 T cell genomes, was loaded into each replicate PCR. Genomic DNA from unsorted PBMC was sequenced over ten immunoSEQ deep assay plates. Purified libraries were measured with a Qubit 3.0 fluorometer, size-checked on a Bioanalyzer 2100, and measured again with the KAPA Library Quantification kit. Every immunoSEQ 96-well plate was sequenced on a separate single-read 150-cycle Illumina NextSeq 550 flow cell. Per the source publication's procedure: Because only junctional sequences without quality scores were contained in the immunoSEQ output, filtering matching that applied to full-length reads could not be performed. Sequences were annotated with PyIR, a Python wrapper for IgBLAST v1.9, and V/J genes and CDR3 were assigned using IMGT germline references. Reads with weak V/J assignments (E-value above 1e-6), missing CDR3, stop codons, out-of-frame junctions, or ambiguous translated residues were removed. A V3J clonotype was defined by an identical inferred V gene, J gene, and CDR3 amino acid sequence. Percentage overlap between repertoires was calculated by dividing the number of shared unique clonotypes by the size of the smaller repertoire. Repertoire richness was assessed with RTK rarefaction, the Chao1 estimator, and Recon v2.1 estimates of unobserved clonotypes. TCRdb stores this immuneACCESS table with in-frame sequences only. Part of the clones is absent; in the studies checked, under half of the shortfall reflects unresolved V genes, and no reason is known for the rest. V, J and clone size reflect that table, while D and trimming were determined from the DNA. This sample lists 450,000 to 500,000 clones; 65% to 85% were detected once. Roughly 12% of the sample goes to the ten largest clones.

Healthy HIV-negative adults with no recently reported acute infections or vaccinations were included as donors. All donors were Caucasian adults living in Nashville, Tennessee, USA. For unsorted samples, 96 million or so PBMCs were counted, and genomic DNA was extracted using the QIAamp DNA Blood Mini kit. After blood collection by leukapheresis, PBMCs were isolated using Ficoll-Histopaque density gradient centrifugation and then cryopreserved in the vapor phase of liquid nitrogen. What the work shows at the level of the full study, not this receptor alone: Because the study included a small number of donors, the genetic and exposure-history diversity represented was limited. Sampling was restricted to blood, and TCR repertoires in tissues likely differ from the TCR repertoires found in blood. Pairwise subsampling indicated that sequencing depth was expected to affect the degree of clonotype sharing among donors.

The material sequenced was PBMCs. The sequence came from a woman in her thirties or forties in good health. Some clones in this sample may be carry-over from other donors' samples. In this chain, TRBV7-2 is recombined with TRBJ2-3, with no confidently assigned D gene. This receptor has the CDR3 CASSPRTNTQYF. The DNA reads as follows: TGTGCCAGCAGCCCGAGAACGAATACGCAGTATTTT.